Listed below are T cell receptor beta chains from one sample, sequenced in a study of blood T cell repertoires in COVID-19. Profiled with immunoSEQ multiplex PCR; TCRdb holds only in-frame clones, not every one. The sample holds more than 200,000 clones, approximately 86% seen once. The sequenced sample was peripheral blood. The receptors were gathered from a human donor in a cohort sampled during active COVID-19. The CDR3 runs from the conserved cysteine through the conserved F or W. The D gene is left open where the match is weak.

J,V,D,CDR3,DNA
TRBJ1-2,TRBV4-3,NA,CASSQDGAGDYGYTF,TGCGCCAGCAGCCAAGATGGGGCAGGGGACTATGGCTACACCTTC
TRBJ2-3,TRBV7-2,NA,CASRNSGTDTQYF,TGTGCCAGCAGGAATAGCGGCACAGATACGCAGTATTTT
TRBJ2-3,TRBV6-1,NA,CASSEGGAVDTQYF,TGTGCCAGCAGTGAAGGCGGGGCCGTAGATACGCAGTATTTT
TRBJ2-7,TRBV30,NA,CAWSSGGLDYEQYF,TGTGCCTGGAGTTCGGGGGGCCTCGACTACGAGCAGTACTTC
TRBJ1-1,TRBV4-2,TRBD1,CASSPRQGRTEAFF,TGTGCCAGCAGCCCCAGACAGGGACGGACTGAAGCTTTCTTT
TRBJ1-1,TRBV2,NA,CAIQDRNTEAFF,TGTGCCATACAGGACAGGAACACTGAAGCTTTCTTT
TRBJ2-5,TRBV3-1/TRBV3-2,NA,CASSQEVWGVNQETQYF,TGTGCCAGCAGCCAAGAAGTGTGGGGGGTGAACCAAGAGACCCAGTACTTC
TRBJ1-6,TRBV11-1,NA,CASSSESSAENSPLHF,TGTGCCAGCAGCTCGGAGTCGTCGGCTGAGAATTCACCCCTCCACTTT
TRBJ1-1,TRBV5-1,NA,CASSLAGQDTEAFF,TGCGCCAGCAGCTTGGCGGGACAAGACACTGAAGCTTTCTTT
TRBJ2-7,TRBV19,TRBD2,CASSSGGTRSYEQYF,TGTGCCAGTAGCAGCGGGGGGACCCGATCCTACGAGCAGTACTTC
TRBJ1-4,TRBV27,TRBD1,CASSYQGAGEKLFF,TGTGCCAGCAGTTACCAGGGGGCTGGTGAAAAACTGTTTTTT
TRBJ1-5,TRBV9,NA,CASSAGVVGQPQHF,TGTGCCAGCAGCGCAGGGGTGGTAGGGCAGCCCCAGCATTTT
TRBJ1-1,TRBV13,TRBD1,CASSPGTGAMNTEAFF,TGTGCCAGCAGCCCTGGGACAGGGGCAATGAACACTGAAGCTTTCTTT
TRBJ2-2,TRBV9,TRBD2,CASSVSGRVDTGELFF,TGTGCCAGCAGCGTTAGCGGGAGGGTGGACACCGGGGAGCTGTTTTTT
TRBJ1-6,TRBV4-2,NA,CASSPSTSGTSPLHF,TGTGCCAGCAGCCCGTCGACCTCGGGGACATCTCCCCTCCACTTT
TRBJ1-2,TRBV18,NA,CASSPHPAGETGYTF,TGTGCCAGCTCACCCCACCCCGCGGGGGAAACCGGCTACACCTTC